The 13 T cell receptor beta chains below all came from one sample that was sequenced in a study of T cells in Graves' hyperthyroidism and ophthalmopathy. Amplification targeted TCR beta CDR3 regions from RNA transcripts. The study used the HTBI primer set for a first-round RT-PCR of the TCR CDR3. From the multiplex PCR reads, TCRdb called clonotypes with MiXCR, one entry per CDR3 protein. Of hundreds of thousands of distinct CDR3 sequences listed, about 35% are singletons. Sequenced material: blood. Receptors originate from a woman aged 40 to 55 with Graves' hyperthyroidism.

The V call is TRBV25-1, the J call TRBJ1-4, with 9 bases matching TRBD1. This CDR3 region has 15 residues. Trimming cost V 5 bases and J 5 bases; bases outside gene matches: 6. In germline, CDR1 is MGHDK, CDR2 SYGVNS. CDR3 in amino acids: CASSQEGTGNEKLFF. The CDR3 coding sequence is TGTGCCAGCAGTCAGGAGGGGACAGGGAATGAAAAACTGTTTTTT.

This clonotype was seen a few times. V usage is TRBV6-4 and J usage is TRBJ1-5, with 7 bases identical to TRBD1. Per the germline V gene, CDR1 is MRHNA and CDR2 is SNTAGT. This CDR3 is 15 amino acids long. With 5 bases clipped from V and 2 bases from J, the junction kept 6 bases outside the gene matches. The CDR3 DNA reads as TGTGCCAGCAGTCCTAAGGGGGCAGGCAATCAGCCCCAGCATTTT. Translating it yields CASSPKGAGNQPQHF.

This clonotype appeared many times. The chain uses TRBV5-1 and TRBJ1-2, with D unresolved. This CDR3 comprises 12 residues. The V gene's germline CDR1 is SGHRS and CDR2 YFSETQ. Trimming removed 0 bases from V and 8 bases from J, with 8 bases in between. The CDR3 here is CASSLEYGGYTF. DNA of the CDR3: TGCGCCAGCAGCTTGGAATATGGGGGCTACACCTTC.

The chain couples TRBV7-3 to TRBJ1-6; D unresolved. The CDR3 loop spans 16 amino acids. Germline V gene data show CDR1 as SGHTA and CDR2 as FQGTGA. With 8 bases removed from V and 0 bases from J, the gap between germline ends came to 14 bases. DNA of the CDR3: TGTGCCAGCTCACCAAGCGGGAGCTCCTATAATTCACCCCTCCACTTT. Amino acid sequence: CASSPSGSSYNSPLHF.

DNA of the CDR3: TGTGCCAGCAGCGTAGAGGGGACGGGGGGGCCACCCAATTCACCCCTCCACTTT. Its protein product is CASSVEGTGGPPNSPLHF. The V and J genes are TRBV9 and TRBJ1-6; maybe TRBD1 (6 bases). In germline, CDR1 is SGDLS, CDR2 YYNGEE. This CDR3 is built from 18 residues. The ends were cut back, 0 bases at V and 7 bases at J, with 20 bases in the middle.

This clonotype was observed once. The chain links TRBV10-3 to TRBJ1-3, with D perhaps matching TRBD1 (5 bases). Germline V lookup: CDR1 ENHRY, CDR2 SYGVKD. V was cut by 11 bases and J by 7 bases, with 15 bases left in between. This CDR3 region has 12 residues. Here the CDR3 reads CAVPCEGNTIYF. The CDR3 region has the DNA TGTGCCGTCCCGTGTGAGGGGAACACCATATATTTT.

This clonotype was seen at least ten times. V is TRBV11-2 and J is TRBJ2-6; D remains unclear. Germline V lookup: CDR1 SGHAT, CDR2 FQNNGV. The CDR3 covers 15 residues. Trimming took off 2 bases at V and 2 bases at J, with 7 bases between the two ends. The CDR3 region is CASSLSWAGANVLTF. In DNA form, the CDR3 reads TGTGCCAGCAGCTTATCGTGGGCTGGGGCCAACGTCCTGACTTTC. Combining the CDR3 with reference TRBV11-2 and TRBJ2-6 gives the whole variable domain EAGVAQSPRYKIIEKRQSVAFWCNPISGHATLYWYQQILGQGPKLLIQFQNNGVVDDSQLPKDRFSAERLKGVDSTLKIQPAKLEDSAVYLCASSLSWAGANVLTFGAGSRLTVL.

Details on this clonotype: A much larger clone is a single base away; this may be a read error. The CDR3 is CRARWDRGYSPLHF. The CDR3 DNA reads TGCAGGGCTAGATGGGACAGGGGATATTCACCCCTCCACTTT. V usage is TRBV20-1 and J usage is TRBJ1-6; 10 nucleotides agree with TRBD1. Germline CDR1 DFQATT, CDR2 SNEGSKA (reference sequence). CDR3 length: 14 residues.

This clonotype was seen a few times. CDR3 protein: CASSYSGVSAFF. The DNA for the CDR3 is TGTGCCAGCAGTTACTCAGGAGTGTCTGCTTTCTTT. The genes are TRBV6-2 or TRBV6-3 and TRBJ1-1; D is uncertain. Germline-derived CDR1 and CDR2 are MNHEY and SVGEGT. Deletions cut 0 bases from V and 11 bases from J, with 10 bases between. The CDR3 is 12 residues long.

This clonotype showed up many times. The V call is TRBV7-9, the J call TRBJ1-1; no definite D call. Germline V gives CDR1 SEHNR, CDR2 FQNEAQ (reference sequence). The ends were cut back, 6 bases at V and 4 bases at J, with 15 bases in the middle. This CDR3 region has 14 residues. CDR3 nucleotide sequence: TGTGCCAGCAGTGACTATAGGGCGGTCACTGAAGCTTTCTTT. Translating it yields CASSDYRAVTEAFF.

V gene TRBV7-9 combines with J gene TRBJ2-5; 10 positions agree with TRBD2. CDR1 is SEHNR, CDR2 FQNEAQ, per germline (reference sequence). The V and J ends lost 2 bases and 5 bases, in that order; junction bases with no gene match: 8. The CDR3 runs 16 residues. The DNA of the CDR3 is TGTGCCAGCAGCTTAAGCGGGAGGGCTTTCACGGAGACCCAGTACTTC. It is translated as CASSLSGRAFTETQYF.

This clonotype showed up just a few times. The chain couples TRBV6-5 to TRBJ1-2; D possibly corresponds to TRBD1 (6 bases). Germline-derived CDR1 and CDR2 are MNHEY and SVGAGI. The CDR3 extends over 16 amino acids. Trimming pared 4 bases from V and 4 bases from J, leaving 19 bases between. Here the CDR3 DNA reads TGTGCCAGCAGTTCCCTGAGGGGGGTTATATTCTATGGCTACACCTTC. Encoded protein: CASSSLRGVIFYGYTF.

The chain carries TRBV5-6 and TRBJ1-1, with D unclear. This CDR3 is 13 amino acids long. The germline V and J ends were trimmed by 1 base and 5 bases, with 9 bases remaining between them. Germline CDR1 reads SGHDT; CDR2 reads YYEEEE. CDR3 sequence (DNA): TGTGCCAGCAGCTTGCAGGCGGGGACTGAAGCTTTCTTT. Its translation: CASSLQAGTEAFF.